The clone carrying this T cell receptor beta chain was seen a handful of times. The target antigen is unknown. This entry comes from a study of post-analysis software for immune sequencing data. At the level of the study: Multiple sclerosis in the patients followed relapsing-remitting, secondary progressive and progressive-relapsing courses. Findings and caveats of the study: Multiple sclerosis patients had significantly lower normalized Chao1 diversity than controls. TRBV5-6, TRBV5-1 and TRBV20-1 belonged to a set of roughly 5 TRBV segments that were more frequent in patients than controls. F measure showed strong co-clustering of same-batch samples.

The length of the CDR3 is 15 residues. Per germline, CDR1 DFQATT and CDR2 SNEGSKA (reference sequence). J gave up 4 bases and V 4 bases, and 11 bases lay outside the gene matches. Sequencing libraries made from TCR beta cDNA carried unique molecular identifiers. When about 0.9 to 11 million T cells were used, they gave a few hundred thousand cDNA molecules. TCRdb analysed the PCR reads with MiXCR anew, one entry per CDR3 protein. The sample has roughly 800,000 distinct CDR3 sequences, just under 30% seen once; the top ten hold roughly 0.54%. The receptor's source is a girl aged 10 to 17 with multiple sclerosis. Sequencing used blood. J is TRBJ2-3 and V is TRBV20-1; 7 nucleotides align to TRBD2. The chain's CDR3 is CSATGAREQADTQYF. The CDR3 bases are TGCAGTGCTACCGGGGCGCGGGAGCAGGCAGATACGCAGTATTTT.